Listed here is a single TCR beta chain. Its cognate antigen is unknown. Trimming took off 3 bases at V and 2 bases at J, with 11 bases between the two ends. This CDR3 spans 15 amino acids. Germline V gene data show CDR1 as ENHRY and CDR2 as SYGVKD. This sample is drawn from a study of regulatory T cells in long-lasting Graves disease. Study at large: The term persistent Graves' disease signified upward of 5 years on antithyroid drugs with positive TSH receptor antibodies. Study-level points and caveats: Whereas new patients shared about a thousand public clonotypes, persistent patients shared more, at 2,741. TRBV28, TRBJ1-2 and TRBJ2-5 were favored in persistent disease.

Time point defined: persistent/refractory GD, antithyroid drugs over 5 years with positive TRAb. The TCR library was prepared using RNA isolated from PBMCs. The patients were enrolled through endocrinology in Xi'an, China. Relying on iRepertoire HTBI primers and Arm-PCR of CDR3 regions, the team built TCR beta libraries. TCRdb reprocessed the multiplex PCR reads via MiXCR and lists one record per CDR3 protein. The repertoire holds a few hundred thousand distinct CDR3 sequences, with roughly 25% as singletons. The source material was peripheral blood mononuclear cells (PBMCs), sampled when the disease was refractory, from a patient treated with antithyroid drugs. The chain employs TRBV10-3 and TRBJ2-1, with D uncertain. This TCR was recovered from a woman aged 40-49 years with Graves disease. Here the CDR3 reads CAISDWAEPYNEQFF. The CDR3, as DNA: TGTGCCATCAGTGACTGGGCGGAGCCCTACAATGAGCAGTTCTTC.